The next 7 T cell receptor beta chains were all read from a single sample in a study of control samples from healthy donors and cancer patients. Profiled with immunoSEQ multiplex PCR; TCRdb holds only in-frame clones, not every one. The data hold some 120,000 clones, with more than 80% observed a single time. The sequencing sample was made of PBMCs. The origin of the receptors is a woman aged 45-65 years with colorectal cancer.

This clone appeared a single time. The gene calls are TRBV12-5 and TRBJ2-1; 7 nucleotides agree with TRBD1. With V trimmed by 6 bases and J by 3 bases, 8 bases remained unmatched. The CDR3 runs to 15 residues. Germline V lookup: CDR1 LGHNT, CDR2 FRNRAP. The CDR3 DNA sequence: TGTGCTAGTGGCCGACAGGGAGAGGGCTACAATGAGCAGTTCTTC. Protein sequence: CASGRQGEGYNEQFF.

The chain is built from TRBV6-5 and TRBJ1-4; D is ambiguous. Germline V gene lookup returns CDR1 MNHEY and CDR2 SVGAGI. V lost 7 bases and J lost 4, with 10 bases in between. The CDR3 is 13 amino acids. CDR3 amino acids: CASMRSNNEKLFF. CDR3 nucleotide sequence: TGTGCCAGCATGAGAAGCAATAATGAAAAACTGTTTTTT.

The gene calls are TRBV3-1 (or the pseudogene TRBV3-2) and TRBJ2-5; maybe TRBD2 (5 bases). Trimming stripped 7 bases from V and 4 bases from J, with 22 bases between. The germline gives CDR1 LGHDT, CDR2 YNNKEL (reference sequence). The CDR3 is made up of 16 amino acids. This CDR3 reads CASTRSASGVGETQYF. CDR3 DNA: TGTGCCAGCACCCGATCGGCGTCCGGGGTCGGAGAGACCCAGTACTTC.

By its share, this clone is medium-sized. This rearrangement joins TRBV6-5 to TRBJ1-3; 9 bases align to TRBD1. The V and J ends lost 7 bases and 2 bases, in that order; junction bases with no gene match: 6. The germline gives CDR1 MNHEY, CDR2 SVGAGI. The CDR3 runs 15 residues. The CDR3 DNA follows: TGTGCCAGCAAGGGGGACAGGGTCCCTGGAAACACCATATATTTT. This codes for CASKGDRVPGNTIYF.

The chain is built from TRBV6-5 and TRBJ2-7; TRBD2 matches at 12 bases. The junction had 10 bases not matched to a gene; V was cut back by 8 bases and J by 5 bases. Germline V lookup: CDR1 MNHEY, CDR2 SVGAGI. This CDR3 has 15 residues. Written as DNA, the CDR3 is TGTGCCAGCGCGGGAGGACTAGCGGGAACCCACGAGCAGTACTTC. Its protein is CASAGGLAGTHEQYF.

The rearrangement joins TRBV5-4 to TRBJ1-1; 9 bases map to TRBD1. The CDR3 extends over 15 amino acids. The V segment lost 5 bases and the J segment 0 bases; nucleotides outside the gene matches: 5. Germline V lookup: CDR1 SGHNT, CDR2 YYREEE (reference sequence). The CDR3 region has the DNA TGTGCCAGCAGGACAGGGGGTCCCATGAACACTGAAGCTTTCTTT. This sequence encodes CASRTGGPMNTEAFF.

Here the CDR3 reads CASSSGTGSSYEQYF. As DNA, the CDR3 is TGTGCCAGCAGCTCCGGGACAGGGAGCTCCTACGAGCAGTACTTC. V and J are TRBV7-9 and TRBJ2-7; 9 bases match TRBD1. The CDR3 totals 15 residues. V shed 4 bases and J 0 bases; nucleotides not matched to a gene: 4. The germline V gene encodes CDR1 SEHNR and CDR2 FQNEAQ (reference sequence). The full variable domain, completed using reference TRBV7-9 and TRBJ2-7, is DTGVSQNPRHKITKRGQNVTFRCDPISEHNRLYWYRQTLGQGPEFLTYFQNEAQLEKSRLLSDRFSAERPKGSFSTLEIQRTEQGDSAMYLCASSSGTGSSYEQYFGPGTRLTVT.